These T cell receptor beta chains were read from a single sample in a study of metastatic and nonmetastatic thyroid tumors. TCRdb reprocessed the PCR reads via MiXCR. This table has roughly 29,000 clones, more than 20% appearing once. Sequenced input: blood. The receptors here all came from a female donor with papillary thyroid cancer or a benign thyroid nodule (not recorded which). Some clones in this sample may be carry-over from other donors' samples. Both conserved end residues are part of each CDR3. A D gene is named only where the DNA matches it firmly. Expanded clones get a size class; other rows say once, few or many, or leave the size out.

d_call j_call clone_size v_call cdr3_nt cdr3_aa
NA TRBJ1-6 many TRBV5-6 TGTGCCAGCAGCTTGTTTTTAGATTCACCCCTCCACTTT CASSLFLDSPLHF
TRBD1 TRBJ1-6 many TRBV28 TGTGCCAGGCCGGGTGGGACAGGGGGCAACTATAATTCACCCCTCCACTTT CARPGGTGGNYNSPLHF
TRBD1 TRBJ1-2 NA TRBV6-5 TGTGCCAGCAGTTTCGGACAGGGAACGAGCTTAGGCGGCTACACCTTC CASSFGQGTSLGGYTF
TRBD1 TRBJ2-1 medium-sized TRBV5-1 TGCGCCAGCAGCTTGGAACAGGGGGCAAGGGCGAATGAGCAGTTCTTC CASSLEQGARANEQFF
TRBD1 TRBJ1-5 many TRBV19 TGTGCCAGTAGTAAATGGAACAGGGGAGAGAATCAGCCCCAGCATTTT CASSKWNRGENQPQHF
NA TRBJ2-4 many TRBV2 TGTGCCAGCAGCCCACTAGTGGCTAGCTTTAACATTCAGTACTTC CASSPLVASFNIQYF
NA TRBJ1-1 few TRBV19 TGTGCCAGTAGTATAGCTGAAGTGGCTGAAGCTTTCTTT CASSIAEVAEAFF
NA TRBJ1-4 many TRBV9 TGTGCCAGCAGCGTAGGAGACAGCTCAACTAATGAAAAACTGTTTTTT CASSVGDSSTNEKLFF
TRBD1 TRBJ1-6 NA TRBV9 TGTGCCAGCAGCGCAGCCCCAGGGGGTTCGAGCTCCTATAATTCACCCCTCCACTTT CASSAAPGGSSSYNSPLHF
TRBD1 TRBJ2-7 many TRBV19 TGTGCCAGTAGTGCTACGGACAGGGGGCTCGACTACGAGCAGTACTTC CASSATDRGLDYEQYF
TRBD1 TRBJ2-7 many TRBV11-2 TGTGCCAGCAGCCCCCTAAGGACAGGGACACCGTCCTACGAGCAGTACTTC CASSPLRTGTPSYEQYF
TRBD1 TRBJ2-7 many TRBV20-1 TGCAGTGCTAGAGATCCCTCATCTCTGACAGGGGGCAGCGAGCAGTACTTC CSARDPSSLTGGSEQYF
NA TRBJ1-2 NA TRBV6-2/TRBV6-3 TGTGCCAGCAGTCCCCTGGACACCTTCTATGGTTACACCTTC CASSPLDTFYGYTF
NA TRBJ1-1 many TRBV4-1 TGCGCCAGCAGTAGCTCCCGGGGCCGGAACACTGAAGCTTTCTTT CASSSSRGRNTEAFF
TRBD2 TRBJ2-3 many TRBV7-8 TGTGCCAGCAGCCACCAGCGGGAGGGCTTAGCAATCACAGATACGCAGTATTTT CASSHQREGLAITDTQYF
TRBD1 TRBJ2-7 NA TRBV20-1 TGCAGTGCTCCCAACCCAGGGGGCAGGGCCTACGAGCAGTACTTC CSAPNPGGRAYEQYF
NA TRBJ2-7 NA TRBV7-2 TGTGCCAGCAGCAGGGTGGGGGTGGCCTACGAGCAGTACTTC CASSRVGVAYEQYF
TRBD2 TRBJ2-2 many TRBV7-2 TGTGCCAGCAGCTTAGGGACTAGCGGGAGATCCGGGGAGCTGTTTTTT CASSLGTSGRSGELFF
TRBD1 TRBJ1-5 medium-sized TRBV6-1 TGTGCCAGCAGGGGACAGGGGGGTGATAGCAATCAGCCCCAGCATTTT CASRGQGGDSNQPQHF
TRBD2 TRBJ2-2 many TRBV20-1 TGCAGTGCCACAAGGACTAGCGGGGACGGGGAGCTGTTTTTT CSATRTSGDGELFF
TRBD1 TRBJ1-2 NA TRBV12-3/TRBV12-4 TGTGCCAGCAGGGACAGGGGACGGTATGGCTACACCTTC CASRDRGRYGYTF
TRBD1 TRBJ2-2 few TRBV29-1 TGCAGCGCTCAGACAGGGGGCAAGGACACCGGGGAGCTGTTTTTT CSAQTGGKDTGELFF
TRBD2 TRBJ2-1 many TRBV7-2 TGTGCCAGCAGCACACGGACTAGCGGGAGCAATGAGCAGTTCTTC CASSTRTSGSNEQFF